These T cell receptor beta chains were read from a single sample in a study of long-term antiretroviral therapy in people with HIV. Some clones are missing from TCRdb's copy, which holds only in-frame ones; the method was immunoSEQ multiplex PCR. The sample shows 13,000 or so clones, roughly 80% of them seen only once. Specimen: unsorted PBMCs, collected 3.2 years before starting antiretroviral therapy. Receptors originate from a man aged 35 to 55 with HIV. Each CDR3 is given with its conserved first and last residue. The order of the fields is clone size, J gene, D gene, V gene, CDR3 DNA, CDR3 protein. D genes are given only for firm matches. Some rows have no size entry. The others give once, few or many, or a class for an expanded clone.

abundance: .; j_gene: TRBJ2-5; d_gene: .; v_gene: TRBV5-4; CDR3nt: TGTGCCAGCAGCTCCCTTCAGGCAGGGTCTGGGCAGACCCAGTACTTC; CDR3aa: CASSSLQAGSGQTQYF
abundance: .; j_gene: TRBJ1-1; d_gene: .; v_gene: TRBV5-1; CDR3nt: TGCGCCAGCAGCCTAGTCCCGGGAACCAAGAACACTGAAGCTTTCTTT; CDR3aa: CASSLVPGTKNTEAFF
abundance: .; j_gene: TRBJ1-5; d_gene: .; v_gene: TRBV29-1; CDR3nt: TGCAGCGTTGTAGGCCAGGGTGGACAGCCCCAGCATTTT; CDR3aa: CSVVGQGGQPQHF
abundance: .; j_gene: TRBJ1-2; d_gene: .; v_gene: TRBV15; CDR3nt: TGTGCCACCAGCAGAGATATAGAAGGGGACGGCTACACCTTC; CDR3aa: CATSRDIEGDGYTF
abundance: once; j_gene: TRBJ1-1; d_gene: .; v_gene: TRBV7-9; CDR3nt: TGTGCCACATTCCCGGGGGAGAACACTGAAGCTTTCTTT; CDR3aa: CATFPGENTEAFF
abundance: .; j_gene: TRBJ2-7; d_gene: .; v_gene: TRBV5-1; CDR3nt: TGCGCCAGCAGCTTGGCGGCAGGGAGAAACTACGAGCAGTACTTC; CDR3aa: CASSLAAGRNYEQYF
abundance: .; j_gene: TRBJ1-1; d_gene: TRBD1; v_gene: TRBV28; CDR3nt: TGTGCCAGCAGTGCCGGACAGGGCGCAGTCGCTTTCTTT; CDR3aa: CASSAGQGAVAFF
abundance: once; j_gene: TRBJ2-7; d_gene: .; v_gene: TRBV29-1; CDR3nt: TGCAGCGTTGAAAGCCAGAACTACGAGCAGTACTTC; CDR3aa: CSVESQNYEQYF
abundance: .; j_gene: TRBJ2-7; d_gene: .; v_gene: TRBV27; CDR3nt: TGTGCCAGCAGTTTATTAGCAGGCTCCTACGAGCAGTACTTC; CDR3aa: CASSLLAGSYEQYF
abundance: once; j_gene: TRBJ2-4; d_gene: .; v_gene: TRBV7-3; CDR3nt: TGTGCCAGCAGCCCCGGGGCGTTGGTAGCCAAAAACATTCAGTACTTC; CDR3aa: CASSPGALVAKNIQYF
abundance: once; j_gene: TRBJ1-2; d_gene: .; v_gene: TRBV6-6; CDR3nt: TGTGCCAGCAGTTACTTAGAGAAGGTTGGAGGCTACACCTTC; CDR3aa: CASSYLEKVGGYTF
abundance: .; j_gene: TRBJ2-2; d_gene: TRBD1; v_gene: TRBV5-1; CDR3nt: TGCGCCAGCAGCCTCGGGACAGGGGGCGGGGAGCTGTTTTTT; CDR3aa: CASSLGTGGGELFF
abundance: .; j_gene: TRBJ1-6; d_gene: TRBD1; v_gene: TRBV6-6; CDR3nt: TGTGCCAGCAGTTCTACGCCGGGACAGAGGGACCCCCTCCACTTT; CDR3aa: CASSSTPGQRDPLHF
abundance: .; j_gene: TRBJ2-2; d_gene: .; v_gene: TRBV6-5; CDR3nt: TGTGCCAGCAGTTCTTGGTCGCGCACCGGGGAGCTGTTTTTT; CDR3aa: CASSSWSRTGELFF
abundance: .; j_gene: TRBJ2-1; d_gene: TRBD2; v_gene: TRBV5-4; CDR3nt: TGTGCCAGCAGATCATTCGGGGGGGCCTTGGGTGAGCAGTTCTTC; CDR3aa: CASRSFGGALGEQFF
abundance: .; j_gene: TRBJ1-1; d_gene: .; v_gene: TRBV9; CDR3nt: TGTGCCAGCAGCCCCTCGGACATTGGGACTGAAGCTTTCTTT; CDR3aa: CASSPSDIGTEAFF
abundance: .; j_gene: TRBJ1-2; d_gene: TRBD1; v_gene: TRBV19; CDR3nt: TGTGCCAGTAGTACTCCGGGACAGGGTCTCTTTGGCTACACCTTC; CDR3aa: CASSTPGQGLFGYTF
abundance: .; j_gene: TRBJ1-3; d_gene: .; v_gene: TRBV30; CDR3nt: TGTGCCTGGAGCCTTGGGTCCGGCTCTGGAAACACCATATATTTT; CDR3aa: CAWSLGSGSGNTIYF
abundance: .; j_gene: TRBJ2-1; d_gene: TRBD1; v_gene: TRBV15; CDR3nt: TGTGCCACCAGCAGCCGGGACAGGGGGCTGGGTGAGCAGTTCTTC; CDR3aa: CATSSRDRGLGEQFF
abundance: .; j_gene: TRBJ1-1; d_gene: .; v_gene: TRBV30; CDR3nt: TGTGCCTGGAGTGTATTCTATAAAGGGACTGAAGCTTTCTTT; CDR3aa: CAWSVFYKGTEAFF
abundance: once; j_gene: TRBJ1-1; d_gene: .; v_gene: TRBV2; CDR3nt: TGTGCCAGCAACGAAGGACACCCAAGGAACACTGAAGCTTTCTTT; CDR3aa: CASNEGHPRNTEAFF
abundance: .; j_gene: TRBJ1-2; d_gene: .; v_gene: TRBV29-1; CDR3nt: TGCAGCGTTCGGACGGATAACTATGGCTACACCTTC; CDR3aa: CSVRTDNYGYTF
abundance: .; j_gene: TRBJ2-5; d_gene: TRBD2; v_gene: TRBV6-5; CDR3nt: TGTGCCAGCAGTCAGGGACTAGCGACGGTAGAGACCCAGTACTTC; CDR3aa: CASSQGLATVETQYF
abundance: .; j_gene: TRBJ2-5; d_gene: .; v_gene: TRBV9; CDR3nt: TGTGCCAGCAGCGTGGCGTCCCAAGAGACCCAGTACTTC; CDR3aa: CASSVASQETQYF
abundance: .; j_gene: TRBJ2-1; d_gene: .; v_gene: TRBV27; CDR3nt: TGTGCCAGCAATCACAACTTTCGGGGACCAAGAGCGGATGAGCAGTTCTTC; CDR3aa: CASNHNFRGPRADEQFF